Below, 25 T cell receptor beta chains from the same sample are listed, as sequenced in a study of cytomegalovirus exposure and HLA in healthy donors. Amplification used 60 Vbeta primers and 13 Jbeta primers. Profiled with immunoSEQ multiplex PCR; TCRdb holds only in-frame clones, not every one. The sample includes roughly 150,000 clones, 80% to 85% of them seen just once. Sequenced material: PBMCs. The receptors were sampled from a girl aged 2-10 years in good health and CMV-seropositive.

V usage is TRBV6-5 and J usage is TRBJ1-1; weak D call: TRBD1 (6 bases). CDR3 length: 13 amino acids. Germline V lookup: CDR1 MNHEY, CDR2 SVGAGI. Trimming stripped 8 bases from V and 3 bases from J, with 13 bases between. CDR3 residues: CASQDRLYTEAFF. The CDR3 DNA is TGTGCCAGCCAGGACAGATTATACACTGAAGCTTTCTTT.

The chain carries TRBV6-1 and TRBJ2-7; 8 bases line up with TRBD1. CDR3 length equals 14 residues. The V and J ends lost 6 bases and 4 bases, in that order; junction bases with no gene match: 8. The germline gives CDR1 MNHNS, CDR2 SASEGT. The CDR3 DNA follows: TGTGCCAGCAGACCGGGACAGGCCTCGTACGAGCAGTACTTC. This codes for CASRPGQASYEQYF.

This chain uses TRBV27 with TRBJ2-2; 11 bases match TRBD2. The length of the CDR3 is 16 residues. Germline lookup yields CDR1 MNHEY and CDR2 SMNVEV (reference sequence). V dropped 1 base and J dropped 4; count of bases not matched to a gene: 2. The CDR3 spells CASSLFTSGSTGELFF. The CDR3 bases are TGTGCCAGCAGTTTATTCACTAGCGGGAGCACCGGGGAGCTGTTTTTT.

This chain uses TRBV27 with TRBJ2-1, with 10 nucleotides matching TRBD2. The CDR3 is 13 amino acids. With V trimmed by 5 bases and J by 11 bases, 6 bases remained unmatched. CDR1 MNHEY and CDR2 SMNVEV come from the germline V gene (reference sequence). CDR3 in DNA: TGTGCCAGCAGTGCGGGACTAGCGCTTAAGCAGTTCTTC. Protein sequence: CASSAGLALKQFF.

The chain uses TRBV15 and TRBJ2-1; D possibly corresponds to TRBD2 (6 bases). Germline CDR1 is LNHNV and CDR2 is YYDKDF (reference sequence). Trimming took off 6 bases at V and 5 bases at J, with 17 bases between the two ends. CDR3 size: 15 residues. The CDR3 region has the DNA TGTGCCACCAGTCGGCGGCTAGCGAGCAACAATGAGCAGTTCTTC. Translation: CATSRRLASNNEQFF.

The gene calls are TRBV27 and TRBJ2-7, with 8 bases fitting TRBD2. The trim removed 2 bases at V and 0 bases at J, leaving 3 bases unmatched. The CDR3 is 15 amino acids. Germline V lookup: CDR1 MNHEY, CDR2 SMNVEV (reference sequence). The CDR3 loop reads CASSLSGRLSYEQYF. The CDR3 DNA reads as TGTGCCAGCAGTTTAAGCGGGAGACTCTCCTACGAGCAGTACTTC.

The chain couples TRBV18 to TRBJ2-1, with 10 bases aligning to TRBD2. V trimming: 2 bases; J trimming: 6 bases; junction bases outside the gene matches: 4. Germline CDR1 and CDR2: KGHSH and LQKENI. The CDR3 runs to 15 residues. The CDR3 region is CASSPGLAVLNEQFF. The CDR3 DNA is TGTGCCAGCTCACCAGGACTAGCGGTACTCAATGAGCAGTTCTTC.

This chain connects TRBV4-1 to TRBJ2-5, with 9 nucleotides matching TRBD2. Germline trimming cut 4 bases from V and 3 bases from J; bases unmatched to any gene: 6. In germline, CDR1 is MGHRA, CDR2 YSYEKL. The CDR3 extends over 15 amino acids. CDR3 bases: TGCGCCAGCAGCCGAAGAGTAGCGGGAGAAGAGACCCAGTACTTC. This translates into CASSRRVAGEETQYF.

CDR3 nucleotides: TGTGCCTGGAGTGTAGCCAGCGGGGCCTTATACAATGAGCAGTTCTTC. Residues: CAWSVASGALYNEQFF. This sequence joins TRBV30 and TRBJ2-1; 7 nucleotides match TRBD2. Germline V gene data show CDR1 as GTSNPN and CDR2 as SVGIG (reference sequence). The V gene end was trimmed by 0 bases and the J gene end by 4 bases; junction bases not matched to a gene: 9. The CDR3 has 16 amino acids.

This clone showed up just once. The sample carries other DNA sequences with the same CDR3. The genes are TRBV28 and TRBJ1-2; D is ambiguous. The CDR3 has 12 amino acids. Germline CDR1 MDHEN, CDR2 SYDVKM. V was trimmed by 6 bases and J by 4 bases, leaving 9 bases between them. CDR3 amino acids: CASSLGPYGYTF. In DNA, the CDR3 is TGTGCCAGCAGCCTTGGGCCCTATGGCTACACCTTC.

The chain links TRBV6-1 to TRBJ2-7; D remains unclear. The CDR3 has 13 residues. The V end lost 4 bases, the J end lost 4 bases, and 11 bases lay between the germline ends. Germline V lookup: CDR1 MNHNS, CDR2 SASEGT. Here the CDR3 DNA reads TGTGCCAGCAGTGGTGGAGTGGTGTACGAGCAGTACTTC. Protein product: CASSGGVVYEQYF.

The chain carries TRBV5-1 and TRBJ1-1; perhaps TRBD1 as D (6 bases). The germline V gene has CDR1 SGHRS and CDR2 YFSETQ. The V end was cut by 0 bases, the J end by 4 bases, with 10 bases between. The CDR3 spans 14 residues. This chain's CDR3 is CASSLAGARTEAFF. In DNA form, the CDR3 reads TGCGCCAGCAGCTTGGCAGGGGCTCGCACTGAAGCTTTCTTT.

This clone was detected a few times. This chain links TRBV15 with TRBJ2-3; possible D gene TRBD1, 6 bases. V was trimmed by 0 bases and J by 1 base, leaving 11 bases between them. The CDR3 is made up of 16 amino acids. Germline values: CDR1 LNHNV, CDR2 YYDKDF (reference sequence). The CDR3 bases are TGTGCCACCAGCAGAGAAAGGTCAGGGGGCACAGATACGCAGTATTTT. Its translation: CATSRERSGGTDTQYF.

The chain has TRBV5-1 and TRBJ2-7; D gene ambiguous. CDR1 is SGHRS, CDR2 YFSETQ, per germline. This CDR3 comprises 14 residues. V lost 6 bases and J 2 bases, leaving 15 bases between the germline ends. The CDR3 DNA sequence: TGCGCCAGCACCCCTCCTACCCGTCCCTACGAGCAGTACTTC. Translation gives CASTPPTRPYEQYF.

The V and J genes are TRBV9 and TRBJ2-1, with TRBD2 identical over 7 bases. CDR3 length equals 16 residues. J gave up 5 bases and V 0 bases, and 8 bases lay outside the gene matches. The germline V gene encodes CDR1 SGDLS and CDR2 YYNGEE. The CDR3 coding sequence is TGTGCCAGCAGCGTAGGAAGAAGGGCGGGGGACAATGAGCAGTTCTTC. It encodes CASSVGRRAGDNEQFF.

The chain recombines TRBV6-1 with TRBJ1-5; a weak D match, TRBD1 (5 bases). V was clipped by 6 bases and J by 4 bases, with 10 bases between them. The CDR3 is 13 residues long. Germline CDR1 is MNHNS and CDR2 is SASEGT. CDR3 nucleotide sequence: TGTGCCAGCAGGCCAGGGTTAAATCAGCCCCAGCATTTT. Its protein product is CASRPGLNQPQHF.

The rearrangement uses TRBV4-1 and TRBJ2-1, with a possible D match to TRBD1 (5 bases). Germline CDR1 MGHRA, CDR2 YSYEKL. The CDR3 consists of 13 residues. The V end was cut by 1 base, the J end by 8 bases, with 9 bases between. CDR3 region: CASSQGNRYEQFF. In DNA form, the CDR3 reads TGCGCCAGCAGCCAAGGGAACAGGTATGAGCAGTTCTTC.

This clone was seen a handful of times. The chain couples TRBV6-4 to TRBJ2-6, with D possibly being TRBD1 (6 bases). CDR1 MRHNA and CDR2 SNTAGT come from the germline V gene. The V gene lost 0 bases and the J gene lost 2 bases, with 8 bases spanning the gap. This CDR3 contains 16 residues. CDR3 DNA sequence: TGTGCCAGCAGTGACTCAGGGGGTACTGGGGCCAACGTCCTGACTTTC. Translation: CASSDSGGTGANVLTF.

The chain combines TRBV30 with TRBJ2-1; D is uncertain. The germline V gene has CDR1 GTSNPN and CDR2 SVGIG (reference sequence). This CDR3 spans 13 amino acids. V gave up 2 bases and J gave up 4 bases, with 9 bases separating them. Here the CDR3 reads CAWSNSSYNEQFF. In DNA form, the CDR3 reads TGTGCCTGGAGTAACAGTAGTTACAATGAGCAGTTCTTC.

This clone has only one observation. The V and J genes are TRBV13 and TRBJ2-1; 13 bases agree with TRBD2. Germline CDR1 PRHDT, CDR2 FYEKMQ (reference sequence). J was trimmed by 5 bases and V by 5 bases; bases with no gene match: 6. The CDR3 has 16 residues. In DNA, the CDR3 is TGTGCCAGCAGCCCCTACGGGACTAGCGGGAACAATGAGCAGTTCTTC. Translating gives CASSPYGTSGNNEQFF. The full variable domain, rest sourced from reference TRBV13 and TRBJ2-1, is AAGVIQSPRHLIKEKRETATLKCYPIPRHDTVYWYQQGPGQDPQFLISFYEKMQSDKGSIPDRFSAQQFSDYHSELNMSSLELGDSALYFCASSPYGTSGNNEQFFGPGTRLTVL.

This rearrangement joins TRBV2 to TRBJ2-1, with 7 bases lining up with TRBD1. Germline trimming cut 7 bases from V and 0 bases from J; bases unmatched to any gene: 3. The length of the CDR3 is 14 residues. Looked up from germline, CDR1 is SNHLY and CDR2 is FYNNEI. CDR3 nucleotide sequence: TGTGCCAGCAATTGGGACAGCTCCTACAATGAGCAGTTCTTC. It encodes CASNWDSSYNEQFF.

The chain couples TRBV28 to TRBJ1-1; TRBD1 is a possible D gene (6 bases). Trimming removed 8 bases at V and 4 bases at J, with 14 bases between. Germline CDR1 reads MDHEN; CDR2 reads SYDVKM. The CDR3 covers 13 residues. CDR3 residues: CASFKGGGTEAFF. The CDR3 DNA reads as TGTGCCAGCTTCAAGGGGGGGGGCACTGAAGCTTTCTTT.

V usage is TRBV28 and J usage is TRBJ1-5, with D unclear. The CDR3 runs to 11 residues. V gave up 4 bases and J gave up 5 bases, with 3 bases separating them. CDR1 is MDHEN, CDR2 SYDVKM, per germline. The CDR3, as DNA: TGTGCCAGCAGTTCCGATCAGCCCCAGCATTTT. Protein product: CASSSDQPQHF.

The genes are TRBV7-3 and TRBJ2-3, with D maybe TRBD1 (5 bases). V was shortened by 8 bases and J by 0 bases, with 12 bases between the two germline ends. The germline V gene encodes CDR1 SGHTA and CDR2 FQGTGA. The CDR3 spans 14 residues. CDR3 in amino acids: CASGASASTDTQYF. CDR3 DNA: TGTGCCAGCGGGGCGTCGGCTAGCACAGATACGCAGTATTTT. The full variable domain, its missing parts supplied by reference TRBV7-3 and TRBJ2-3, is GAGVSQTPSNKVTEKGKYVELRCDPISGHTALYWYRQSLGQGPEFLIYFQGTGAADDSGLPNDRFFAVRPEGSVSTLKIQRTERGDSAVYLCASGASASTDTQYFGPGTRLTVL.

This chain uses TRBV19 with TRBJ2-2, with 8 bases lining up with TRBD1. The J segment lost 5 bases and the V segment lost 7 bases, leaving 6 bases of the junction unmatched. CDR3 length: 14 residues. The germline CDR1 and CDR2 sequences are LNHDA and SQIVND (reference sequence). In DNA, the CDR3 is TGTGCCAGTACACAGACAGGGGAGACCGGGGAGCTGTTTTTT. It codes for CASTQTGETGELFF. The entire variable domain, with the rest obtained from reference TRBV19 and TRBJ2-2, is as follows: DGGITQSPKYLFRKEGQNVTLSCEQNLNHDAMYWYRQDPGQGLRLIYYSQIVNDFQKGDIAEGYSVSREKKESFPLTVTSAQKNPTAFYLCASTQTGETGELFFGEGSRLTVL.